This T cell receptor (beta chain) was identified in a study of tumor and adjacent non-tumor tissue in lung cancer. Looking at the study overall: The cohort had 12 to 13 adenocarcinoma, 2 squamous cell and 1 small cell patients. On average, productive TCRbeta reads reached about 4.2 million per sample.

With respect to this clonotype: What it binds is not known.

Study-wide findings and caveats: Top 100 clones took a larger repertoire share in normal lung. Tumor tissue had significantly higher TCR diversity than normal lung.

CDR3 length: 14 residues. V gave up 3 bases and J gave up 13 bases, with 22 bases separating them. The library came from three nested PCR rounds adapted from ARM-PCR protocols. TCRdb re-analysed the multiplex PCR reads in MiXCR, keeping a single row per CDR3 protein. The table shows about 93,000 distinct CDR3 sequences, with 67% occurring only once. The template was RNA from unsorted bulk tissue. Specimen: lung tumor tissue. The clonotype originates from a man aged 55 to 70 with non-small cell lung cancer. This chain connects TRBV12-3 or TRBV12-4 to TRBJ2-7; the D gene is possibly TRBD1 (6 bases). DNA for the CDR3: TGTGCCAGCAGTTTTGGAGGACAGTCCTACGAGCTTTACTTC. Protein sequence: CASSFGGQSYELYF.